These 3 T cell receptor beta chains came from one sample sequenced in a study of post-analysis software for immune sequencing data. These receptors have no known antigen. Study conclusions and caveats: Patients used several TRBV segments, including TRBV5-6, TRBV5-1 and TRBV20-1, more often than controls.

Prepared TCR beta cDNA libraries contained unique molecular identifiers. One entry per CDR3 protein results from TCRdb running MiXCR on the PCR reads. The data contain some 700,000 distinct CDR3 sequences, approximately 60% of them seen just once; the ten biggest clones take up over 9%. Input material: blood. These TCRs come from a girl between 2 and 10 years old with multiple sclerosis.

This clonotype has more than one count but fewer than ten. The chain carries TRBV9 and TRBJ2-3; TRBD2 matches at 8 bases. V shed 2 bases and J 2 bases; nucleotides not matched to a gene: 1. CDR3 length equals 14 residues. The germline gives CDR1 SGDLS, CDR2 YYNGEE. The CDR3 spells CASSVSGTTDTQYF. The CDR3 DNA sequence: TGTGCCAGCAGCGTTAGCGGGACCACAGATACGCAGTATTTT.

The chain employs TRBV29-1 and TRBJ1-2; D call uncertain. CDR3 length equals 14 residues. Trimming cost V 3 bases and J 3 bases, with 14 bases left between them. In germline, CDR1 is SQVTM, CDR2 ANQGSEA. The DNA of the CDR3 is TGCAGCGTTGATGACACGGTGTCCTACTATGGCTACACCTTC. This translates into CSVDDTVSYYGYTF.

The rearrangement joins TRBV7-8 to TRBJ2-1; 12 nucleotides line up with TRBD2. The CDR3 sequence is 17 residues long. The germline V gene encodes CDR1 SGHVS and CDR2 FQNEAQ. Unmatched junction bases numbered 8, after V lost 5 bases and J lost 3 bases. The CDR3 DNA reads as TGTGCCAGCAGCCCAGGACTAGCGGGACTCATCTACAATGAGCAGTTCTTC. Its protein is CASSPGLAGLIYNEQFF.